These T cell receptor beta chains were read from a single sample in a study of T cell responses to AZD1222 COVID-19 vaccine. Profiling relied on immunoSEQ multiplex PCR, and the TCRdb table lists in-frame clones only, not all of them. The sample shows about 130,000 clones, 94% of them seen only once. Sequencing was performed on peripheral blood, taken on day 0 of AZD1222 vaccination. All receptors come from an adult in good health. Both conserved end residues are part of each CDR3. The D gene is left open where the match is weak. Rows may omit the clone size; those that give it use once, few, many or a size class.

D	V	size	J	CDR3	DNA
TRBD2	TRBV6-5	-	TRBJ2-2	CASSYAAGANTGELFF	TGTGCCAGCAGTTACGCGGCGGGGGCGAACACCGGGGAGCTGTTTTTT
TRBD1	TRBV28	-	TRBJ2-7	CASSWGQGANEQYF	TGTGCCAGCAGTTGGGGACAGGGGGCGAATGAGCAGTACTTC
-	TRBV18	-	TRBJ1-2	CASSPATGNPYGYTF	TGTGCCAGCTCACCAGCTACAGGGAATCCCTATGGCTACACCTTC
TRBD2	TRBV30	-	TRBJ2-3	CAWSSSGPTDTQYF	TGTGCCTGGAGTTCTAGCGGTCCCACAGATACGCAGTATTTT
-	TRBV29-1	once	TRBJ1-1	CSVAWTANTEAFF	TGCAGCGTTGCATGGACGGCGAACACTGAAGCTTTCTTT
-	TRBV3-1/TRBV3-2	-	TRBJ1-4	CASASQGGELFF	TGTGCCAGCGCTTCCCAGGGCGGTGAACTGTTTTTT
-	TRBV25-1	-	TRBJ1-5	CASSEYDLQPQHF	TGTGCCAGCAGTGAATATGACCTACAGCCCCAGCATTTT
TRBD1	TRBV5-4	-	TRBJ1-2	CASSLGYGQGRNYGYTF	TGTGCCAGCAGCTTGGGATACGGACAGGGGAGAAACTATGGCTACACCTTC
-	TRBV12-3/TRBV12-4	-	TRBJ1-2	CASSPSHRLGYTF	TGTGCCAGCAGTCCTTCACATCGTCTCGGCTACACCTTC
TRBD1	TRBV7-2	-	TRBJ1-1	CASSSDRGPNTEAFF	TGTGCCAGCAGCTCCGACAGGGGGCCGAACACTGAAGCTTTCTTT
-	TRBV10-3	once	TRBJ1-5	CAISGGESGPQHF	TGTGCCATCAGTGGTGGGGAATCGGGGCCCCAGCATTTT
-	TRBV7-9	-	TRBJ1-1	CASSSDTVGIEAFF	TGTGCCAGCAGCTCCGACACGGTGGGGATTGAAGCTTTCTTT
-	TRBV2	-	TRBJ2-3	CASSELGTLGTDTQYF	TGTGCCAGCAGTGAATTGGGGACACTAGGCACAGATACGCAGTATTTT
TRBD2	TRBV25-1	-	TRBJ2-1	CASSETSGRTNEQFF	TGTGCCAGCAGCGAGACTAGCGGGAGAACCAATGAGCAGTTCTTC
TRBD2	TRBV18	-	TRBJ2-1	CASSPPTSGSYYNEQFF	TGTGCCAGCTCACCACCGACTAGCGGTAGCTATTACAATGAGCAGTTCTTC
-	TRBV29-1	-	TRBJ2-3	CSVESQPMDTQYF	TGCAGCGTTGAGTCTCAACCTATGGATACGCAGTATTTT
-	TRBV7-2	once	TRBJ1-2	CASSLGWGNGYTF	TGTGCCAGCAGCTTAGGTTGGGGGAATGGCTACACCTTC
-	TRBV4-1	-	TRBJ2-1	CASSLSFQGGGSFNEQFF	TGCGCCAGCAGCCTTTCCTTTCAAGGGGGAGGGTCCTTTAATGAGCAGTTCTTC
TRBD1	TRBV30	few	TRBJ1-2	CAWSLKPGQGIYGYTF	TGTGCCTGGAGTCTAAAACCGGGACAGGGTATCTATGGCTACACCTTC
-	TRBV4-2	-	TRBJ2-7	CASSQDEGPYEQYF	TGTGCCAGCAGCCAAGACGAGGGGCCCTACGAGCAGTACTTC
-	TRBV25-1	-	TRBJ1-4	CASRAGEKLFF	TGTGCCAGCAGGGCTGGGGAAAAACTGTTTTTT
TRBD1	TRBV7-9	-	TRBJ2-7	CASSRGTGTYEQYF	TGTGCCAGCAGCCGCGGGACAGGGACCTACGAGCAGTACTTC
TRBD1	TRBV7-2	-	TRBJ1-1	CASSLRQGTMNTEAFF	TGTGCCAGCAGCTTACGACAGGGGACCATGAACACTGAAGCTTTCTTT
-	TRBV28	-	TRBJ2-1	CASMSAVLGGEQFF	TGTGCCAGCATGTCAGCGGTCCTGGGGGGTGAGCAGTTCTTC
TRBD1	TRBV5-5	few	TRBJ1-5	CASSQEGAVYSNQPQHF	TGTGCCAGCAGCCAGGAGGGGGCCGTTTATAGCAATCAGCCCCAGCATTTT
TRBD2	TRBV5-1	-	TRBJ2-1	CASSLGTRVKDEQFF	TGCGCCAGCAGCCTCGGGACTAGGGTCAAGGATGAGCAGTTCTTC
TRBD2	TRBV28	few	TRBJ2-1	CASSLFGGGYGNEQFF	TGTGCCAGCAGTTTATTTGGGGGAGGGTATGGGAATGAGCAGTTCTTC
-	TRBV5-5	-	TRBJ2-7	CASTGTNAYEQYF	TGTGCCAGCACGGGGACGAACGCCTACGAGCAGTACTTC
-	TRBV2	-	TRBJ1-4	CASRIEKLFF	TGTGCCAGCAGGATTGAAAAACTGTTTTTT
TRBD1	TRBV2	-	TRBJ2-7	CASKQGQGYEQYF	TGTGCCAGCAAGCAGGGACAGGGCTACGAGCAGTACTTC
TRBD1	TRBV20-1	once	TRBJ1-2	CSASNTGVGGYTF	TGCAGTGCTAGTAACACAGGGGTAGGTGGCTACACCTTC
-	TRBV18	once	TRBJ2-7	CASSPQGTGGAYEQYF	TGTGCCAGCTCACCTCAGGGCACAGGAGGTGCCTACGAGCAGTACTTC
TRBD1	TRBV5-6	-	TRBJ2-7	CASSLLGTAYEQYF	TGTGCCAGCAGCCTCTTGGGGACAGCCTACGAGCAGTACTTC
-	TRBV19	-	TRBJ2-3	CASRRQGTDTQYF	TGTGCCAGTCGGAGACAGGGCACAGATACGCAGTATTTT
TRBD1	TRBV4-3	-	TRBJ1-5	CASSRGTGNQPQHF	TGCGCCAGCAGCCGCGGGACAGGGAATCAGCCCCAGCATTTT
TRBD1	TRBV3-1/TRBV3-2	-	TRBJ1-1	CASTQGQGLVAFF	TGTGCCAGCACCCAAGGACAGGGATTGGTCGCTTTCTTT
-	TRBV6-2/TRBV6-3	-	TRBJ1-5	CASSWGGTGNQPQHF	TGTGCCAGCAGTTGGGGGGGAACAGGCAATCAGCCCCAGCATTTT
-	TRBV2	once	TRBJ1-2	CASTRQGSNGYTF	TGTGCCAGCACGAGGCAGGGAAGTAATGGCTACACCTTC